This TCR beta chain emerged from a study of beta chain features in type 1 diabetes. Findings and limits, study-wide: Moderately but significantly shorter TCRB CDR3s were found in Type 1 diabetes patients in all four CD4+ subsets. The cDNA sequencing approach could over-represent high-TCR-expressing cells. Naive, central memory and Treg TCRB repertoires seemed to resemble each other more closely in patients than they did in healthy donors. The study found fewer insertions and more deletions at VDJ junctions in type 1 diabetes patients.

The sequenced template was cDNA made from the entire isolated RNA. Clones were sequenced by immunoSEQ multiplex PCR, and TCRdb holds only the in-frame ones, with some missing. The data contain 230,000 or so clones, roughly 17% of them singletons. Germline V gene lookup returns CDR1 KGHSH and CDR2 LQKENI. The CDR3 length is 14 residues. The ends were cut back, 4 bases at V and 8 bases at J, with 17 bases in the middle. This clone was seen more than once but under ten times. The antigen remains undetermined. The sequence came from a young man with type 1 diabetes. Material for sequencing was naive CD4+ T cells from blood. J is TRBJ1-2 and V is TRBV18; D not resolved. CDR3 protein: CASSLETQRVGYTF. The CDR3 region has the DNA TGTGCCAGCTCACTTGAAACTCAGCGCGTGGGCTACACCTTC.